These 10 T cell receptor beta chains were all obtained from the same sample, sequenced in a study of CD8 T cells in Susac syndrome. Random hexamers primed reverse transcription of roughly 0.45 to 1 ug RNA. TCRdb called the immunoSEQ multiplex PCR reads again in MiXCR, with one record for every CDR3 protein. The repertoire holds 150,000 or so distinct CDR3 sequences, with around 95% as singletons. The sample taken for sequencing was CD4+ T cells from PBMCs. The source is a human donor with Susac syndrome.

The V and J genes are TRBV6-5 and TRBJ2-3, with 7 nucleotides matching TRBD1. This CDR3 comprises 14 residues. Germline assignment: CDR1 MNHEY and CDR2 SVGAGI. V was clipped by 4 bases and J by 2 bases; unmatched bases: 3. The CDR3 nucleotides are TGTGCCAGCAGTTGGGGACAGTCCACAGATACGCAGTATTTT. This translates into CASSWGQSTDTQYF.

The chain is built from TRBV29-1 and TRBJ2-7; 9 bases match TRBD1. Germline CDR1 reads SQVTM; CDR2 reads ANQGSEA. The length of the CDR3 is 16 residues. V was pared by 4 bases and J by 2 bases, with 12 bases of the junction left unmatched. The CDR3 region has the DNA TGCAGCGTTGTGGCTCGGGACAGGGAGGGAACCTACGAGCAGTACTTC. Residues: CSVVARDREGTYEQYF.

CDR3 DNA: TGCAGCGTTGACCTCTGGGAGCGGTTCCCCTACAATGAGCAGTTCTTC. It specifies CSVDLWERFPYNEQFF. The rearrangement links TRBV29-1 to TRBJ2-1, with a tentative D call TRBD2 (5 bases). The CDR3 sequence is 16 residues long. Per the germline V gene, CDR1 is SQVTM and CDR2 is ANQGSEA. The germline V and J ends were trimmed by 3 bases and 2 bases, with 17 bases remaining between them.

This rearrangement joins TRBV5-1 to TRBJ2-5; perhaps TRBD1 as D (5 bases). V was shortened by 0 bases and J by 1 base, with 10 bases between the two germline ends. This CDR3 has 15 amino acids. Looked up from germline, CDR1 is SGHRS and CDR2 is YFSETQ. CDR3 in amino acids: CASSLGPGFQETQYF. As DNA, the CDR3 is TGCGCCAGCAGCTTGGGCCCAGGGTTCCAAGAGACCCAGTACTTC.

The V and J genes are TRBV20-1 and TRBJ2-5; 13 bases align to TRBD2. The CDR3 has 16 residues. Germline V gene lookup returns CDR1 DFQATT and CDR2 SNEGSKA (reference sequence). The V and J ends lost 4 bases and 5 bases, in that order; junction bases with no gene match: 10. The CDR3, as DNA: TGCAGTGCTACCGGGACTAGCGGGGCCGCTAGGGAGACCCAGTACTTC. It yields the protein CSATGTSGAARETQYF.

This chain links TRBV7-3 with TRBJ2-5; the D is unclear. There are 13 residues in the CDR3. V lost 0 bases and J lost 5, with 7 bases in between. Per the germline V gene, CDR1 is SGHTA and CDR2 is FQGTGA. The CDR3 DNA reads as TGTGCCAGCAGCTTAACGGCGAGGGAGACCCAGTACTTC. Translation: CASSLTARETQYF. Complete variable domain (other parts from reference TRBV7-3 and TRBJ2-5): GAGVSQTPSNKVTEKGKYVELRCDPISGHTALYWYRQSLGQGPEFLIYFQGTGAADDSGLPNDRFFAVRPEGSVSTLKIQRTERGDSAVYLCASSLTARETQYFGPGTRLLVL.

The V and J genes are TRBV19 and TRBJ2-3; D uncertain. Trimming shortened V by 4 bases and J by 4 bases, and 12 bases separated the two germline ends. The CDR3 runs 14 residues. CDR1 is LNHDA and CDR2 is SQIVND in the germline V gene (reference sequence). CDR3 protein: CASSTSPTSDTQYF. In nucleotides, the CDR3 is TGTGCCAGTAGTACCTCCCCAACCTCAGATACGCAGTATTTT.

This chain joins TRBV5-1 and TRBJ1-1; 8 nucleotides match TRBD1. The length of the CDR3 is 16 residues. The germline CDR1 and CDR2 sequences are SGHRS and YFSETQ. V was clipped by 4 bases and J by 1 base; unmatched bases: 9. CDR3 coding DNA: TGCGCCAGCAGCACACGCGGACAGGGCGAGAACACTGAAGCTTTCTTT. Residues: CASSTRGQGENTEAFF.

V gene TRBV21-1 combines with J gene TRBJ2-1; TRBD1 was called by the table and not checked on the DNA. TRBV21-1 is annotated as a pseudogene. This CDR3 region has 17 residues. The CDR3 DNA sequence: TGTGCCAGCAGCAAAGCCATGGCGGGGGGCGGGGACAATGAGCAGTTCTTC. Residues: CASSKAMAGGGDNEQFF.

The chain combines TRBV11-2 with TRBJ2-2; a weak D match, TRBD2 (6 bases). Deletions cut 5 bases from V and 6 bases from J, with 10 bases between. Per the germline V gene, CDR1 is SGHAT and CDR2 is FQNNGV. There are 13 residues in the CDR3. CDR3 sequence (DNA): TGTGCCAGCAGCGAGACTAGTCCCGGGGAGCTGTTTTTT. Encoded protein: CASSETSPGELFF. Together with reference TRBV11-2 and TRBJ2-2, the CDR3 gives the full variable domain: EAGVAQSPRYKIIEKRQSVAFWCNPISGHATLYWYQQILGQGPKLLIQFQNNGVVDDSQLPKDRFSAERLKGVDSTLKIQPAKLEDSAVYLCASSETSPGELFFGEGSRLTVL.